Listed here are 21 T cell receptor beta chains from one sample, sequenced in a study of cytomegalovirus exposure and HLA in healthy donors. Assay used: immunoSEQ multiplex PCR; TCRdb lists only in-frame clones, some missing. The sample has about 260,000 clones, roughly 87% seen once. The sequencing input was PBMCs. The receptors stem from a woman in her twenties or thirties in good health and CMV-seronegative.

For this clone: This same CDR3 is encoded by further DNA sequences in the sample. This chain joins TRBV29-1 and TRBJ2-3; D is ambiguous. The CDR3 is 12 residues long. Germline-derived CDR1 and CDR2 are SQVTM and ANQGSEA. With 2 bases removed from V and 1 base from J, the gap between germline ends came to 4 bases. The CDR3 sequence is CSVEIGTDTQYF. The CDR3 DNA reads as TGCAGCGTTGAAATAGGCACAGATACGCAGTATTTT.

V gene TRBV30 combines with J gene TRBJ2-7; 10 bases are shared with TRBD1. The CDR3 has 12 residues. J gave up 4 bases and V 5 bases, and 2 bases lay outside the gene matches. Germline CDR1 is GTSNPN and CDR2 is SVGIG (reference sequence). This chain's CDR3 is CAWRQGAYEQYF. The DNA for the CDR3 is TGTGCCTGGCGACAGGGGGCTTACGAGCAGTACTTC.

The chain uses TRBV6-1 and TRBJ2-1; 8 nucleotides align to TRBD2. Germline CDR1 is MNHNS and CDR2 is SASEGT. The V and J ends lost 5 bases and 10 bases, in that order; junction bases with no gene match: 7. The CDR3 is 13 residues long. CDR3 region: CASSYSGTREQFF. The DNA for the CDR3 is TGTGCCAGCAGTTATAGCGGGACTAGAGAGCAGTTCTTC.

V and J are TRBV6-1 and TRBJ2-7, with D possibly TRBD1 on 6 matching bases. CDR3 length: 15 residues. V was shortened by 0 bases and J by 5 bases, with 14 bases between the two germline ends. Germline V gene sequence: CDR1 MNHNS, CDR2 SASEGT. This CDR3 is CASSEAAGDDDEQYF. CDR3 nucleotide sequence: TGTGCCAGCAGTGAAGCGGCAGGGGATGATGACGAGCAGTACTTC.

This rearrangement joins TRBV18 to TRBJ2-2; D gene ambiguous. Between the trimmed V and J ends, which lost 1 base and 8 bases, there was a span of 8 bases. Germline loops: CDR1 KGHSH, CDR2 LQKENI. There are 13 residues in the CDR3. The CDR3 bases are TGTGCCAGCTCACCACGATCTGAGGGGGAGCTGTTTTTT. Translation gives CASSPRSEGELFF.

The chain is built from TRBV15 and TRBJ2-7; no clear D. The V and J ends lost 0 bases and 3 bases respectively, with 9 bases between them. Germline V gives CDR1 LNHNV, CDR2 YYDKDF (reference sequence). This CDR3 is 14 amino acids long. The CDR3: CATSRDLVNYEQYF. CDR3 in DNA: TGTGCCACCAGCAGAGATCTGGTAAACTACGAGCAGTACTTC.

The chain uses TRBV7-8 and TRBJ2-7; 12 bases are shared with TRBD1. The germline V gene encodes CDR1 SGHVS and CDR2 FQNEAQ. The CDR3 is 14 amino acids. The CDR3 is CRGTGGLLGYEQYF. The CDR3, as DNA: TGTAGGGGGACAGGGGGCCTTCTGGGCTACGAGCAGTACTTC.

A single count supports this clone. The rearrangement uses TRBV5-1 and TRBJ2-7; TRBD2 matches at 14 bases. CDR3 length: 15 residues. J was trimmed by 7 bases and V by 4 bases; bases with no gene match: 7. Germline CDR1 is SGHRS and CDR2 is YFSETQ. This CDR3 reads CASSRTGTSGSEQYF. The DNA of the CDR3 is TGCGCCAGCAGCAGGACCGGGACTAGCGGGAGTGAGCAGTACTTC. Based on the CDR3 plus reference TRBV5-1 and TRBJ2-7, the full variable domain is KAGVTQTPRYLIKTRGQQVTLSCSPISGHRSVSWYQQTPGQGLQFLFEYFSETQRNKGNFPGRFSGRQFSNSRSEMNVSTLELGDSALYLCASSRTGTSGSEQYFGPGTRLTVT.

Points on this clone: Other nucleotide sequences from this sample produce the same CDR3. The chain joins TRBV13 to TRBJ2-7; D is ambiguous. There are 13 residues in the CDR3. Trimming stripped 0 bases from V and 4 bases from J, with 7 bases between. Germline-derived CDR1 and CDR2 are PRHDT and FYEKMQ (reference sequence). The CDR3 nucleotides read TGTGCCAGCAGCTTAGGTAGGCAGTACGAGCAGTACTTC. Its translation: CASSLGRQYEQYF.

J is TRBJ2-1 and V is TRBV2; TRBD2 matches 12 bases. The trim removed 7 bases at V and 7 bases at J, leaving 11 bases unmatched. The V gene's germline CDR1 is SNHLY and CDR2 FYNNEI. There are 16 residues in the CDR3. CDR3 sequence: CASILLAGGWGNEQFF. The CDR3 DNA is TGTGCCAGCATCCTACTAGCGGGAGGCTGGGGGAATGAGCAGTTCTTC.

This sequence joins TRBV7-6 and TRBJ2-1, with 9 bases aligning to TRBD2. CDR3 size: 16 residues. Germline loops: CDR1 SGHVS, CDR2 FNYEAQ. J gave up 8 bases and V 5 bases, and 13 bases lay outside the gene matches. In nucleotides, the CDR3 is TGTGCCAGCAGCGGGGGGATAGCGGGAGTTTACGATGAGCAGTTCTTC. Residues: CASSGGIAGVYDEQFF.

The J gene is TRBJ1-2, the V gene TRBV5-1; D is unclear. CDR3 length: 14 amino acids. V was shortened by 0 bases and J by 8 bases, with 14 bases between the two germline ends. The germline gives CDR1 SGHRS, CDR2 YFSETQ. The CDR3: CASSLEVSTMGYTF. The CDR3 region has the DNA TGCGCCAGCAGCTTGGAAGTATCAACTATGGGCTACACCTTC.

A single count supports this clone. The chain links TRBV19 to TRBJ1-5; 9 nucleotides match TRBD1. V gave up 5 bases and J gave up 4 bases; unmatched junction bases: 6. Germline V gene data show CDR1 as LNHDA and CDR2 as SQIVND (reference sequence). There are 15 residues in the CDR3. The CDR3 loop reads CASSPRTGVNQPQHF. The CDR3 nucleotides read TGTGCCAGTAGTCCCCGGACAGGGGTAAATCAGCCCCAGCATTTT.

The V gene is TRBV28, the J gene TRBJ2-1; the match to TRBD1 covers 9 bases. The CDR3 length is 15 residues. Germline V lookup: CDR1 MDHEN, CDR2 SYDVKM. V was pared by 4 bases and J by 0 bases, with 1 base of the junction left unmatched. CDR3 protein: CASSYRGLSYNEQFF. The CDR3 coding sequence is TGTGCCAGCAGTTACAGGGGGCTCTCCTACAATGAGCAGTTCTTC.

CDR3 region: CASSLSDRGPFEQYF. CDR3 bases: TGTGCCAGCAGTTTATCCGACAGGGGGCCGTTCGAGCAGTACTTC. The rearrangement uses TRBV27 and TRBJ2-7; TRBD1 aligns across 10 bases. V lost 0 bases and J lost 6; bases outside the gene matches: 5. The CDR3 extends over 15 amino acids. Germline V gene lookup returns CDR1 MNHEY and CDR2 SMNVEV (reference sequence).

This sequence joins TRBV18 and TRBJ2-7, with D tentatively TRBD2 (6 bases). Trimming removed 2 bases from V and 6 bases from J, with 11 bases in between. The CDR3 loop spans 13 amino acids. Germline-derived CDR1 and CDR2 are KGHSH and LQKENI. The CDR3 DNA reads as TGTGCCAGCTCACCAACGGGAGTCTCCGAGCAGTACTTC. Encoded protein: CASSPTGVSEQYF.

The rearrangement joins TRBV2 to TRBJ1-5; weak D call: TRBD1 (6 bases). V was pared by 4 bases and J by 5 bases, with 9 bases between. This CDR3 is built from 13 residues. Germline V lookup: CDR1 SNHLY, CDR2 FYNNEI. The CDR3, as DNA: TGTGCCAGCAGTGTTACAGGGTATCAGCCCCAGCATTTT. It translates to CASSVTGYQPQHF. Filled out from reference TRBV2 and TRBJ1-5, the complete variable domain reads EPEVTQTPSHQVTQMGQEVILRCVPISNHLYFYWYRQILGQKVEFLVSFYNNEISEKSEIFDDQFSVERPDGSNFTLKIRSTKLEDSAMYFCASSVTGYQPQHFGDGTRLSIL.

The V and J genes are TRBV7-2 and TRBJ2-7; 8 positions match TRBD2. Trimming removed 3 bases from V and 5 bases from J; junction bases left unmatched: 6. The CDR3 extends over 14 amino acids. Germline V lookup: CDR1 SGHTA, CDR2 FQGNSA. The chain's CDR3 is CASSFGGGRNEQYF. In DNA, the CDR3 is TGTGCCAGCAGCTTCGGGGGGGGCAGGAACGAGCAGTACTTC. Drawing the rest from reference TRBV7-2 and TRBJ2-7, the complete variable domain is GAGVSQSPSNKVTEKGKDVELRCDPISGHTALYWYRQSLGQGLEFLIYFQGNSAPDKSGLPSDRFSAERTGGSVSTLTIQRTQQEDSAVYLCASSFGGGRNEQYFGPGTRLTVT.

V gene TRBV4-1 combines with J gene TRBJ1-1; 10 positions agree with TRBD1. Trimming took 3 bases from V and 1 from J; bases not matched to a gene: 8. The CDR3 length is 17 residues. Per the germline V gene, CDR1 is MGHRA and CDR2 is YSYEKL. The CDR3 DNA reads as TGCGCCAGCAGCCAGGGACAGGGGCGGACTGAGAACACTGAAGCTTTCTTT. Translation: CASSQGQGRTENTEAFF.

V usage is TRBV6-6 and J usage is TRBJ1-4; 9 bases map to TRBD1. CDR1 MNHNY and CDR2 SVGAGI come from the germline V gene (reference sequence). This CDR3 spans 14 amino acids. The junction had 4 bases not matched to a gene; V was cut back by 6 bases and J by 5 bases. CDR3 amino acids: CASRPGTGNEKLFF. The CDR3 region has the DNA TGTGCCAGCAGACCCGGGACAGGGAATGAAAAACTGTTTTTT.

This chain uses TRBV4-1 with TRBJ2-3; TRBD1 aligns across 10 bases. CDR3 length: 15 residues. CDR1 is MGHRA, CDR2 YSYEKL, per germline. Germline trimming cut 4 bases from V and 3 bases from J; bases unmatched to any gene: 4. The CDR3, as DNA: TGCGCCAGCAGCCCATGGACAGGGGGAACAGATACGCAGTATTTT. Translating gives CASSPWTGGTDTQYF.